This TCR beta chain was identified during a study of T cells in Graves' hyperthyroidism and ophthalmopathy. The study, taken as a whole, reports: Separating ophthalmopathy from stable hyperthyroidism was achieved by a 13 V-J model. Clonotypes that were expanded in thyroid above 0.001 mostly appeared in blood too. Onset of ophthalmopathy came a median approximately 6.5 months after the model predicted it.

The CDR3 is made up of 15 amino acids. V was cut by 0 bases and J by 4 bases, with 11 bases left in between. Germline V gene data show CDR1 as MNHEY and CDR2 as SVGEGT. Hyperthyroidism, newly diagnosed and lasting under 2 months, affected patients aged 18 to 65. Of note for this clonotype: Its antigen is unknown.

Amplified TCR beta CDR3 regions came from RNA transcripts. The primer set for the first-round RT-PCR of the TCR CDR3 was HTBI. TCRdb re-called the multiplex PCR reads with MiXCR, one entry per CDR3 protein. The sample consists of roughly 750,000 distinct CDR3 sequences, about a sixth of them appearing once. The V and J genes are TRBV6-2 or TRBV6-3 and TRBJ2-3; D unresolved. What was sequenced was blood. This receptor was obtained from a man between 18 and 29 years old with Graves' hyperthyroidism. The CDR3 sequence is CASSYSTLIADTQYF. Written as DNA, the CDR3 is TGTGCCAGCAGTTACTCGACTTTGATCGCAGATACGCAGTATTTT.